The 13 T cell receptor beta chains in this list originate from one sample, sequenced in a study of glioma-infiltrating T cells after dendritic cell vaccination (dated by TCRdb to the mid-2010s). The library was built by means of the immunoSEQ multiplex PCR assay. TCRdb re-hosts the immuneACCESS table, in-frame sequences only. Its copies lack some clones; in the studies checked, an unresolved V gene accounts for under half of them, and the cause for the rest is not known. This sample is represented by some 73,000 clones; over 75% of them were singletons. The ten most abundant clones make up approximately 2.3% of the sample. The source material was blood, sampled before dendritic cell vaccination. These receptors came from a human donor with glioblastoma.

The chain combines TRBV5-7 with TRBJ2-7; 9 bases match TRBD1. TRBV5-7 is recorded as an ORF, its role being uncertain. The CDR3 extends over 16 amino acids. Unmatched junction bases numbered 15, after V lost 5 bases and J lost 6 bases. CDR3 loop: CASRVPGTGNGLEQYV. CDR3 DNA: TGTGCCAGCAGGGTACCCGGGACAGGGAATGGTCTCGAGCAGTACGTC.

The V call is TRBV7-2, the J call TRBJ1-1; the D is unclear. V was pared by 8 bases and J by 4 bases, with 26 bases between. The CDR3 is 17 residues long. Germline V gene lookup returns CDR1 SGHTA and CDR2 FQGNSA. The CDR3 DNA reads TGTGCCAGCTCAATTCGGAATCCGCAAGTTCGGAGCACTGAAGCTTTCTTT. The encoded protein is CASSIRNPQVRSTEAFF.

The V call is TRBV15, the J call TRBJ2-5; tentative D call: TRBD2 (5 bases). The germline gives CDR1 LNHNV, CDR2 YYDKDF (reference sequence). CDR3 length equals 16 residues. Trimming cost V 3 bases and J 1 base, with 15 bases left between them. CDR3 sequence: CATSRHTGFLQETQYF. DNA of the CDR3: TGTGCCACCAGCAGGCACACGGGGTTTCTCCAAGAGACCCAGTACTTC.

The rearrangement uses TRBV7-9 and TRBJ2-1; D perhaps matches TRBD1 (6 bases). This CDR3 is built from 15 residues. Germline CDR1 and CDR2: SEHNR and FQNEAQ (reference sequence). V lost 1 base, J lost 1 base, and 8 bases lay in between. CDR3 sequence (DNA): TGTGCCAGCAGCTTAGACGGACAGTCCTACAATGAGCAGTTCTTC. Translating it yields CASSLDGQSYNEQFF.

The chain couples TRBV6-1 to TRBJ1-5; TRBD1 aligns across 10 bases. Germline trimming cut 4 bases from V and 2 bases from J; bases unmatched to any gene: 5. The CDR3 length is 16 residues. The V gene's germline CDR1 is MNHNS and CDR2 SASEGT. The DNA of the CDR3 is TGTGCCAGCAGTGCTTGGGACAGGGGACGCAATCAGCCCCAGCATTTT. Protein product: CASSAWDRGRNQPQHF.

The chain combines TRBV9 with TRBJ1-2, with 7 positions matching TRBD1. CDR1 SGDLS and CDR2 YYNGEE come from the germline V gene. Trimming took 7 bases from V and 4 from J; bases not matched to a gene: 7. The CDR3 is 13 residues long. CDR3 sequence: CASSEGAGYGYTF. The CDR3 DNA reads as TGTGCCAGCTCAGAGGGGGCTGGCTATGGCTACACCTTC.

This clone was seen a handful of times. The chain links TRBV11-2 to TRBJ2-3; 14 nucleotides match TRBD2. Germline values: CDR1 SGHAT, CDR2 FQNNGV. The CDR3 runs to 15 residues. Trimming cost V 5 bases and J 4 bases; bases outside gene matches: 2. The CDR3 DNA reads TGTGCCAGCAGCCGACTAGCGGGAGGGGCAGATACGCAGTATTTT. This gives the protein CASSRLAGGADTQYF.

The chain couples TRBV7-9 to TRBJ2-2; 7 bases line up with TRBD1. J lost 2 bases, V lost 4 bases, and 4 bases had no gene match. Germline assignment: CDR1 SEHNR and CDR2 FQNEAQ (reference sequence). The CDR3 extends over 15 amino acids. This CDR3 is CASSYRDRNTGELFF. The CDR3 nucleotides read TGTGCCAGCAGCTACCGGGACAGAAACACCGGGGAGCTGTTTTTT.

This rearrangement joins TRBV5-1 to TRBJ2-1, with D possibly being TRBD1 (6 bases). The CDR3 has 15 residues. Germline-derived CDR1 and CDR2 are SGHRS and YFSETQ. Trimming took 0 bases from V and 6 from J, leaving 13 bases between them. The DNA for the CDR3 is TGCGCCAGCAGCTTGGGACTACAGGGTTTCAATGAGCAGTTCTTC. It encodes CASSLGLQGFNEQFF.

This chain uses TRBV6-5 with TRBJ2-7; 13 bases map to TRBD2. Germline values: CDR1 MNHEY, CDR2 SVGAGI. The V segment lost 5 bases and the J segment 5 bases; nucleotides outside the gene matches: 3. The CDR3 totals 14 residues. Here the CDR3 reads CASSTSGGADEQYF. The DNA for the CDR3 is TGTGCCAGCAGTACTAGCGGGGGGGCAGACGAGCAGTACTTC.

This rearrangement joins TRBV7-6 to TRBJ2-7; TRBD1 aligns across 7 bases. The germline gives CDR1 SGHVS, CDR2 FNYEAQ. V dropped 2 bases and J dropped 3; count of bases not matched to a gene: 7. CDR3 length: 15 residues. This CDR3 reads CASSLLTGSLYEQYF. The CDR3 DNA reads as TGTGCCAGCAGCTTATTGACAGGGTCCCTCTACGAGCAGTACTTC.

The chain is built from TRBV9 and TRBJ1-2, with 7 bases that match TRBD1. The J segment lost 3 bases and the V segment lost 4 bases, leaving 6 bases of the junction unmatched. This CDR3 contains 14 residues. Germline V gene sequence: CDR1 SGDLS, CDR2 YYNGEE. In nucleotides, the CDR3 is TGTGCCAGCAGCTCCGGGACAGAATACTATGGCTACACCTTC. It yields the protein CASSSGTEYYGYTF.

This chain links TRBV10-3 with TRBJ2-1; 7 bases are shared with TRBD1. The trim removed 2 bases at V and 7 bases at J, leaving 8 bases unmatched. The CDR3 consists of 15 residues. CDR1 is ENHRY and CDR2 is SYGVKD in the germline V gene. CDR3 sequence: CAISERTGTVNEQFF. As DNA, the CDR3 is TGTGCCATCAGTGAGCGTACCGGGACAGTAAATGAGCAGTTCTTC.